Shown below are 19 T cell receptor beta chains from a single sample sequenced in a study of T-cell memory formation after mild COVID-19. Each CDR3 protein gets one entry after TCRdb re-called the 5' RACE reads with MiXCR. The sample shows approximately 350,000 distinct CDR3 sequences, under 15% of them seen only once. Sequencing was carried out using PBMCs or a T cell subset sorted from them (not recorded which). The receptors derive from a man between 18 and 29 years old who had mild COVID-19 (a few samples of this study predate the infection). Cell type and time point are not known.

This clonotype was recorded a few times. The CDR3 region is CASSPGTGNSNEQYF. CDR3 DNA sequence: TGTGCCAGCAGCCCCGGGACAGGGAACAGTAACGAGCAGTACTTC. This chain uses TRBV7-9 with TRBJ2-7; TRBD1 matches at 9 bases. The CDR3 sequence is 15 residues long. V lost 5 bases, J lost 5 bases, and 10 bases stayed unmatched. Germline V gene data show CDR1 as SEHNR and CDR2 as FQNEAQ (reference sequence). Variable domain in full (rest from reference TRBV7-9 and TRBJ2-7): DTGVSQNPRHKITKRGQNVTFRCDPISEHNRLYWYRQTLGQGPEFLTYFQNEAQLEKSRLLSDRFSAERPKGSFSTLEIQRTEQGDSAMYLCASSPGTGNSNEQYFGPGTRLTVT.

The chain uses TRBV7-8 and TRBJ1-2; D remains ambiguous. Germline loops: CDR1 SGHVS, CDR2 FQNEAQ. The CDR3 length is 14 residues. V was shortened by 5 bases and J by 4 bases, with 14 bases between the two germline ends. Here the CDR3 reads CASSQVMEGYGYTF. The CDR3 nucleotides read TGTGCCAGCAGCCAGGTGATGGAGGGCTATGGCTACACCTTC.

This clonotype was detected only a few times. The chain uses TRBV12-3 or TRBV12-4 and TRBJ2-7, with D hard to call. The V gene lost 5 bases and the J gene lost 0 bases, with 11 bases spanning the gap. The CDR3 has 14 amino acids. The DNA for the CDR3 is TGTGCCAGCAGTCCGGAGACATACTCCTACGAGCAGTACTTC. Amino acids: CASSPETYSYEQYF.

This clonotype was counted at least ten times. The gene calls are TRBV5-1 and TRBJ2-7; D gene uncertain. Germline CDR1 SGHRS, CDR2 YFSETQ. CDR3 length: 11 amino acids. Trimming took off 0 bases at V and 6 bases at J, with 4 bases between the two ends. CDR3 sequence reads: CASSLDVEQYF. The CDR3 nucleotides read TGCGCCAGCAGCTTGGATGTCGAGCAGTACTTC.

V usage is TRBV3-1 and J usage is TRBJ2-7; D gene unclear. CDR3 size: 13 residues. Trimming took 0 bases from V and 4 from J, leaving 7 bases between them. Looked up from germline, CDR1 is LGHDT and CDR2 is YNNKEL (reference sequence). The CDR3 sequence: CASSQETGYEQYF. CDR3 DNA sequence: TGTGCCAGCAGCCAAGAGACCGGTTACGAGCAGTACTTC.

This chain joins TRBV6-2 or TRBV6-3 and TRBJ1-3; D remains ambiguous. The CDR3 is 15 residues long. The germline V gene encodes CDR1 MNHEY and CDR2 SVGEGT. V gave up 0 bases and J gave up 0 bases, with 6 bases separating them. The CDR3 is CASSYSGHSGNTIYF. The CDR3 DNA follows: TGTGCCAGCAGTTACTCGGGCCACTCTGGAAACACCATATATTTT.

J is TRBJ1-1 and V is TRBV5-1; no reliable D call. V was cut by 4 bases and J by 3 bases, with 13 bases left in between. Germline V CDR1 and CDR2: SGHRS, YFSETQ. CDR3 length: 14 amino acids. CDR3 DNA: TGCGCCAGCAGCCCCCTCCCCCTTGACACTGAAGCTTTCTTT. It yields the protein CASSPLPLDTEAFF.

The V call is TRBV4-1, the J call TRBJ2-1; 9 positions agree with TRBD1. Trimming cost V 4 bases and J 11 bases; bases outside gene matches: 12. CDR3 length: 15 residues. Germline V gene data show CDR1 as MGHRA and CDR2 as YSYEKL. CDR3 DNA sequence: TGCGCCAGCAGCCCTTCAGGGACAGGGTCGACGAAGCAGTTCTTC. This encodes CASSPSGTGSTKQFF.

There are a few counts of this clonotype. The genes are TRBV10-3 and TRBJ2-3; TRBD1 agrees at 7 bases. V gave up 2 bases and J gave up 0 bases; unmatched junction bases: 2. The CDR3 contains 15 residues. The germline CDR1 and CDR2 sequences are ENHRY and SYGVKD. Written as DNA, the CDR3 is TGTGCCATCAGTGAGCCGGGACAGAGCACAGATACGCAGTATTTT. Its translation is CAISEPGQSTDTQYF.

This clonotype was detected a few times. This chain links TRBV7-2 with TRBJ2-3; 9 nucleotides line up with TRBD2. The CDR3 consists of 16 residues. With 1 base clipped from V and 4 bases from J, the junction kept 6 bases outside the gene matches. From germline, CDR1 is SGHTA and CDR2 FQGNSA. CDR3 coding DNA: TGTGCCAGCAGCTTAGTGGCGGGGGGGCTATCAGATACGCAGTATTTT. It specifies CASSLVAGGLSDTQYF.

The CDR3 here is CSAGGLWGSGETQYF. CDR3 in DNA: TGCAGTGCTGGGGGGTTATGGGGCTCTGGAGAGACCCAGTACTTC. This sequence joins TRBV20-1 and TRBJ2-5; D perhaps matches TRBD2 (6 bases). This CDR3 has 15 amino acids. V was shortened by 5 bases and J by 4 bases, with 20 bases between the two germline ends. Per germline, CDR1 DFQATT and CDR2 SNEGSKA (reference sequence).

This clonotype was seen more than once but under ten times. The chain links TRBV23-1 to TRBJ2-6, with 8 bases matching TRBD1. TRBV23-1 is reported as an ORF; its role is uncertain. Losses at the gene ends were 6 bases for V and 1 base for J; bases not matched to a gene: 8. CDR3 length: 17 residues. CDR3 protein: CASSRRTGRSGANVLTF. The CDR3 coding sequence is TGCGCCAGCAGCCGACGGACAGGGAGGTCTGGGGCCAACGTCCTGACTTTC.

At least ten counts were recorded for this clonotype. This sequence joins TRBV6-4 and TRBJ2-1; the D is unclear. Germline V lookup: CDR1 MRHNA, CDR2 SNTAGT. There are 11 residues in the CDR3. V lost 1 base, J lost 8 bases, and 3 bases lay in between. CDR3 coding DNA: TGTGCCAGCAGTGACTATGATGAGCAGTTCTTC. Translated, it gives CASSDYDEQFF.

This clonotype was counted ten times or more. J is TRBJ1-2 and V is TRBV9; TRBD1 aligns across 7 bases. The CDR3 covers 14 residues. The J segment lost 4 bases and the V segment lost 3 bases, leaving 6 bases of the junction unmatched. Germline V gene sequence: CDR1 SGDLS, CDR2 YYNGEE. The CDR3 here is CASSGTGAGYGYTF. The CDR3 DNA reads as TGTGCCAGCAGCGGCACAGGGGCCGGCTATGGCTACACCTTC.

The V call is TRBV29-1, the J call TRBJ2-5, with D perhaps TRBD1 (5 bases). CDR1 and CDR2 (germline): SQVTM, ANQGSEA. Trimming stripped 5 bases from V and 1 base from J, with 8 bases between. The CDR3 loop spans 12 amino acids. For the CDR3, the DNA is TGCAGCGTTCGACAGTTCCAAGAGACCCAGTACTTC. Protein product: CSVRQFQETQYF. The whole variable domain, filled in from reference TRBV29-1 and TRBJ2-5, reads SAVISQKPSRDICQRGTSLTIQCQVDSQVTMMFWYRQQPGQSLTLIATANQGSEATYESGFVIDKFPISRPNLTFSTLTVSNMSPEDSSIYLCSVRQFQETQYFGPGTRLLVL.

J is TRBJ1-1 and V is TRBV20-1; possibly TRBD1 for D (5 bases). The V end was cut by 6 bases, the J end by 3 bases, with 14 bases between. Germline CDR1 DFQATT, CDR2 SNEGSKA (reference sequence). The CDR3 contains 13 residues. In DNA, the CDR3 is TGCAGTGCCGCGAGGGGAGGGTACACTGAAGCTTTCTTT. Translated, it gives CSAARGGYTEAFF.

This chain uses TRBV18 with TRBJ2-5; the match to TRBD1 covers 9 bases. Losses at the gene ends were 4 bases for V and 2 bases for J; bases not matched to a gene: 20. This CDR3 is built from 20 residues. In germline, CDR1 is KGHSH, CDR2 LQKENI. CDR3 sequence: CASSRRTGAQAGLQQETQYF. In DNA form, the CDR3 reads TGTGCCAGCTCACGCCGGACAGGGGCCCAAGCGGGACTCCAACAAGAGACCCAGTACTTC.

This clonotype was seen only a few times. This chain uses TRBV7-2 with TRBJ2-1; TRBD2 aligns across 10 bases. The germline gives CDR1 SGHTA, CDR2 FQGNSA. The CDR3 length is 13 residues. J lost 8 bases, V lost 6 bases, and 4 bases had no gene match. The CDR3 loop reads CASRKLAGYEQFF. In DNA form, the CDR3 reads TGTGCCAGCAGGAAACTAGCGGGGTATGAGCAGTTCTTC.

This clonotype has a count of ten or more. The chain couples TRBV9 to TRBJ1-5, with D hard to call. The germline V gene encodes CDR1 SGDLS and CDR2 YYNGEE. V lost 0 bases to trimming and J lost 9 bases, with 13 bases between them. The CDR3 covers 14 residues. CDR3 protein: CASSVGDGLGPQHF. The CDR3 nucleotides are TGTGCCAGCAGCGTAGGCGACGGACTTGGGCCCCAGCATTTT.